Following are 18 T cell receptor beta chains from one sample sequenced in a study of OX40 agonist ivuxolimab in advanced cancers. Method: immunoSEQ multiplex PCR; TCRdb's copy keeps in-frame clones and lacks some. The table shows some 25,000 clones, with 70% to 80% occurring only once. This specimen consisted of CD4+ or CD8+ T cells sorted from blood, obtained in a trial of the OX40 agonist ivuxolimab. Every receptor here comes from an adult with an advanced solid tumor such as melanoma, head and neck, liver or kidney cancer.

This CDR3 reads CASSLARNPSYNSPLHF. The CDR3 DNA sequence: TGTGCCAGCAGCTTGGCCCGGAACCCTAGCTATAATTCACCCCTCCACTTT. This chain joins TRBV5-4 and TRBJ1-6; D unclear. V shed 0 bases and J shed 3 bases, with 13 bases lying between them. The CDR3 covers 17 residues. Germline assignment: CDR1 SGHNT and CDR2 YYREEE (reference sequence).

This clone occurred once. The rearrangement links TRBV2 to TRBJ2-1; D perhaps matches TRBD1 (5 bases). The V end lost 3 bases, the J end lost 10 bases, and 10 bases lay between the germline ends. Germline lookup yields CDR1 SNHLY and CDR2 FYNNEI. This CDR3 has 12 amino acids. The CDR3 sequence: CASSDRTPEQFF. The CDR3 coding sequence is TGTGCCAGCAGTGATAGGACACCAGAGCAGTTCTTC.

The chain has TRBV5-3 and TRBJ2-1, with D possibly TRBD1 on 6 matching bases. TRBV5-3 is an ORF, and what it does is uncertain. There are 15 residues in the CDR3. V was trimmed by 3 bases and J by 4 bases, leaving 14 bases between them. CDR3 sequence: CARSYGTRSYNEQFF. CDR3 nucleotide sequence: TGTGCCAGAAGCTACGGGACAAGGTCGTACAATGAGCAGTTCTTC.

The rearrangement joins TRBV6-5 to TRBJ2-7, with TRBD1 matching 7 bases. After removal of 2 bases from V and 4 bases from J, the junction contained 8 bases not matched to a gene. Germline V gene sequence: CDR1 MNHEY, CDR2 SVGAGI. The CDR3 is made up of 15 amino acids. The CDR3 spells CASSYQTGTAYEQYF. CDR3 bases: TGTGCCAGCAGTTACCAGACTGGGACAGCATACGAGCAGTACTTC.

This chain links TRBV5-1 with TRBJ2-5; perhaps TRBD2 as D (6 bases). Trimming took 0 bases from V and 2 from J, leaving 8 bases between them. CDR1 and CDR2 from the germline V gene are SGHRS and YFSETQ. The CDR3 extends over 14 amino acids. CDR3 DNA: TGCGCCAGCAGCTTGGAGGACTATCAAGAGACCCAGTACTTC. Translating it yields CASSLEDYQETQYF.

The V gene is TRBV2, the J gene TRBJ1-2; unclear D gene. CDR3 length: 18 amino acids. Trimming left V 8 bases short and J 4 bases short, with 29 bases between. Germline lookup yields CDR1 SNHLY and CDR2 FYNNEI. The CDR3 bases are TGTGCCAGCGGGTCGGATACGTCCTCCCCTCTCAGCATCTATGGCTACACCTTC. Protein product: CASGSDTSSPLSIYGYTF.

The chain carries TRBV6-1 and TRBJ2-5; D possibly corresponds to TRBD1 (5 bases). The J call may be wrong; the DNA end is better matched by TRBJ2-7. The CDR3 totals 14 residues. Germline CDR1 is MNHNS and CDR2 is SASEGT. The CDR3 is CASSEAGHYYEQYF. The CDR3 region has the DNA TGTGCCAGCAGTGAAGCTGGACATTACTACGAGCAGTACTTC.

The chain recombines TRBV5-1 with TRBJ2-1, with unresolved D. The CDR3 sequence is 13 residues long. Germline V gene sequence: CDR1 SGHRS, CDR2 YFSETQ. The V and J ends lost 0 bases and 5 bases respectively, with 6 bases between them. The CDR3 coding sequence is TGCGCCAGCAGCTTGGTGGCGGACAATGAGCAGTTCTTC. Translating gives CASSLVADNEQFF.

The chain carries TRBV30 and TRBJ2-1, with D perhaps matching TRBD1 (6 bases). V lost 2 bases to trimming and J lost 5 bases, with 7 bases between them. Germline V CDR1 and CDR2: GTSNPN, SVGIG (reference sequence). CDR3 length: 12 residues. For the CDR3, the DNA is TGTGCCTGGAGTCGGACAGACAATGAGCAGTTCTTC. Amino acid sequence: CAWSRTDNEQFF.

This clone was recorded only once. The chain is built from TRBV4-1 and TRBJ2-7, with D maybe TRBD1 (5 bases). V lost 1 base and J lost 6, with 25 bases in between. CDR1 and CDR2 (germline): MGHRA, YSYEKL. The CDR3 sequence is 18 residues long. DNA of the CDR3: TGCGCCAGCAGCCAAGTTGGGGTGGGGCAGGGTGGCCCTCTCGAGCAGTACTTC. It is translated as CASSQVGVGQGGPLEQYF.

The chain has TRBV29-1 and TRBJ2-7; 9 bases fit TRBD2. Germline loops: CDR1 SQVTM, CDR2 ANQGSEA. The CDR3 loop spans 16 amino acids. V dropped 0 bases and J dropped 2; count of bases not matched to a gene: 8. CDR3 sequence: CSVEDSSRGGPYEQYF. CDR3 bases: TGCAGCGTTGAAGATTCTTCGCGGGGGGGCCCCTACGAGCAGTACTTC.

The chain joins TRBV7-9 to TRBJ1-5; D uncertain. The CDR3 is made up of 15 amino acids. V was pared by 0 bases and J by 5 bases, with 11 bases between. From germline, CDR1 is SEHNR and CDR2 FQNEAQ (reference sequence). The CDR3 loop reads CASSLAGRADQPQHF. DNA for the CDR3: TGTGCCAGCAGCTTAGCAGGGAGGGCAGATCAGCCCCAGCATTTT.

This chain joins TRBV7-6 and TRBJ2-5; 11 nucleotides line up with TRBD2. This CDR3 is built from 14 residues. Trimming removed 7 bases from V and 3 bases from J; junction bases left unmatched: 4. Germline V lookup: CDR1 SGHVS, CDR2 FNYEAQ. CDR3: CASTLAGAEETQYF. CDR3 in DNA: TGTGCCAGCACACTAGCGGGAGCCGAAGAGACCCAGTACTTC.

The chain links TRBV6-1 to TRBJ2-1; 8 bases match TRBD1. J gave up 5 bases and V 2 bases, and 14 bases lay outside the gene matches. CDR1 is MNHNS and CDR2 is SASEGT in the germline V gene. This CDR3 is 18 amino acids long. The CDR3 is CASSEFPGGRNLDNEQFF. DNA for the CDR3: TGTGCCAGCAGTGAATTTCCAGGGGGCAGGAACCTCGACAATGAGCAGTTCTTC.

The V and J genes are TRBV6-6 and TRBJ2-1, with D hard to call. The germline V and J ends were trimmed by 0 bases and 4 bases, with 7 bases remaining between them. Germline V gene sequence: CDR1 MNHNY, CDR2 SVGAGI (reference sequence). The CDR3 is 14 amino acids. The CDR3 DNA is TGTGCCAGCAGTTACTCGACACAATACAATGAGCAGTTCTTC. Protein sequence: CASSYSTQYNEQFF.

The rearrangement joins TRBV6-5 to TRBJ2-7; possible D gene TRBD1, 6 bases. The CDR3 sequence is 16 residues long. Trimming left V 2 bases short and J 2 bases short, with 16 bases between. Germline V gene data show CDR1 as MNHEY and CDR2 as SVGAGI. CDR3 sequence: CASSYPTGNRAYEQYF. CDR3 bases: TGTGCCAGCAGTTACCCGACCGGTAACAGGGCCTACGAGCAGTACTTC.

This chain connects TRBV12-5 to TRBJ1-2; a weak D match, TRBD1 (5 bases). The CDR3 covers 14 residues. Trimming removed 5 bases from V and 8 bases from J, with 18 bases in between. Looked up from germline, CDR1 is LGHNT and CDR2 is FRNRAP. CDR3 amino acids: CASGLGTGDWGYTF. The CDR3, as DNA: TGTGCTAGTGGTCTAGGGACGGGGGATTGGGGCTACACCTTC.

The CDR3 reads CASSELATSNYGYTF. CDR3 DNA: TGTGCCAGCAGTGAACTGGCCACCTCTAACTATGGCTACACCTTC. The chain links TRBV2 to TRBJ1-2; no clear D gene. The CDR3 covers 15 residues. In germline, CDR1 is SNHLY, CDR2 FYNNEI. The ends were cut back, 2 bases at V and 0 bases at J, with 10 bases in the middle.